Given below is one T cell receptor beta chain in context. The antigen this receptor binds is unknown. Sequencing used a NextSeq 550. The Human TCR Profiling Kit (MiLaboratory) was used to make UMI-labeled 5' RACE TRB cDNA libraries. The full amount of extracted RNA was used for cDNA synthesis, and the full amount of resulting cDNA was used for PCR amplification. The libraries were made side by side, with each library going through the same number of PCR cycles. The original pipeline was this. About 53,000 +/- 9,400 unique UMI-labeled TRB cDNA molecules per library were extracted with MIGEC and MiXCR, with at least two reads per UMI required. Each library averaged 40,000 +/- 10,000 functional in-frame TRB CDR3 nucleotide clonotypes without stop codons. After downsampling to 5000 UMI-labeled TRB molecules per sample, diversity metrics such as normalized Shannon-Wiener and Chao1 were calculated in VDJtools. Clonotype-size-weighted physicochemical properties of the central five CDR3 residues (interaction energy, strength, volume and Kidera factor 4) were computed in VDJtools. TCRdb reprocessed the reads, and each CDR3 protein sequence is entered once, without DNA. In this record, the V and J calls reflect TCRdb's handling and not the investigators' own analysis. The table kept for this sample lists 23,000 or so distinct CDR3 sequences. The ten most abundant clones make up around 4% of the sample.

For each CD8+ T cell subset, flow sorting was done in triplicate, and 250,000 to 300,000 cells per subset went directly into RLT lysis buffer. To keep memory contaminants out, a stringent definition of naive CD8+ T cells was applied: CD45RO-CCR7+CD27+CD95-. Peripheral blood mononuclear cells were isolated from buffy coats by standard density gradient centrifugation. A FACSAria III was used to flow-sort naive CXCR3-negative and CXCR3-positive CD8+ T cells. An RNeasy Mini Kit was used to extract total RNA from the sorted cells. The sample belongs to a study of CXCR3-negative and CXCR3-positive naive CD8 T cells (dated by TCRdb to the late 2010s). Broadly, across the study: In total, about 130 million TRB reads were obtained, which works out to roughly 1.5 +/- 0.3 million reads per library. Diversity and physicochemical repertoire analyses were performed on approximately 10 donors pooled from two independent experiments. The TRBV-TRBJ cluster analysis covered naive subsets from about 5 donors and memory cells from 3 donors.

The germline V gene encodes CDR1 SGDLS and CDR2 YYNGEE. There are 14 amino acids in the CDR3, from cysteine to phenylalanine inclusive. Only the protein sequence is given. What the work shows at the level of the full study, not this receptor alone: Repertoire diversity was comparably high in both naive subsets but much lower in memory CD8+ T cells. Within the same donor, TRBV-TRBJ usage looked similar between naive CXCR3-negative and CXCR3-positive cells, but memory cells had distinct patterns. Compared with CXCR3-negative naive cells, CXCR3-positive naive cells had TRB CDR3s with higher hydrophobicity (lower Kidera factor 4), lower energy, and higher strength and volume indices. Because surface CD5, which has been linked to self-reactivity in mice, was comparable between naive subsets, TCR interaction strength was also inferred from TRB CDR3 physicochemical properties. Freshly isolated PBMCs were used for most assays because CXCR3 expression went down partially after cryopreservation.

This clonotype was obtained from a human donor in good health. Some clones in this sample may be carry-over from other donors' samples. The source material was naive CXCR3- CD8+ T cells from blood. Read against the paper, the sample's cell subset or site label means: CD45RO-CCR7+CD27+CD95- naive CD8+ T cells lacking CXCR3 (TNR3-). This receptor chain uses TRBV9 and TRBJ2-7. CDR3 region: CASSVVRGSYEQYF.